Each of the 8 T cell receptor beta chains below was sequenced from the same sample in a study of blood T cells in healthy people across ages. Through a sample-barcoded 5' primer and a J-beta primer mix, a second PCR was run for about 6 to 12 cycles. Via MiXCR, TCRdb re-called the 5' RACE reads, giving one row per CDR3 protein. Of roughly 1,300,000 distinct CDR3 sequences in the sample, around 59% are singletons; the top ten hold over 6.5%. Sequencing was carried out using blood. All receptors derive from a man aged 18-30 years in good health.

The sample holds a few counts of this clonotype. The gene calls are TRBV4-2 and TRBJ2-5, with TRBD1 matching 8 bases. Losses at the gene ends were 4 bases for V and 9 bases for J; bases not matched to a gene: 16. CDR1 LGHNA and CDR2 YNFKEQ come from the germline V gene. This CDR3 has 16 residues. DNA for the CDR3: TGTGCCAGCAGCCGGACTCCGGGACAGGCGACTGGGGCCCAGTACTTC. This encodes CASSRTPGQATGAQYF.

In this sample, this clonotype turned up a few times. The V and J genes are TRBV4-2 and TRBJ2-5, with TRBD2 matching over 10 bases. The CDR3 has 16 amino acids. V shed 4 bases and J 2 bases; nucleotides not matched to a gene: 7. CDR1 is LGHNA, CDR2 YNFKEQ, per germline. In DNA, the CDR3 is TGTGCCAGCAGCCGATCCACTAGCGGGGTTCAAGAGACCCAGTACTTC. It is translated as CASSRSTSGVQETQYF.

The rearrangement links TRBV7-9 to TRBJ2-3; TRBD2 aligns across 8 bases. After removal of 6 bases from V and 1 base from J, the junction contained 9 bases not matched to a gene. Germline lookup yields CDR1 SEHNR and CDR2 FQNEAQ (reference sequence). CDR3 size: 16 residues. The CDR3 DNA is TGTGCCAGCAGAAACCGGACGGGGGGGGGCACAGATACGCAGTATTTT. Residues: CASRNRTGGGTDTQYF.

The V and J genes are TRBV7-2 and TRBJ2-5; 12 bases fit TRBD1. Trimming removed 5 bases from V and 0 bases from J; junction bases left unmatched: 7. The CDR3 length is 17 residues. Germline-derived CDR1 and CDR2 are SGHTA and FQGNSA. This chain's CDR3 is CASSKGTGGIHQETQYF. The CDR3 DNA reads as TGTGCCAGCAGCAAGGGGACAGGGGGCATCCACCAAGAGACCCAGTACTTC. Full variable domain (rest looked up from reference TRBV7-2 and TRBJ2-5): GAGVSQSPSNKVTEKGKDVELRCDPISGHTALYWYRQSLGQGLEFLIYFQGNSAPDKSGLPSDRFSAERTGGSVSTLTIQRTQQEDSAVYLCASSKGTGGIHQETQYFGPGTRLLVL.

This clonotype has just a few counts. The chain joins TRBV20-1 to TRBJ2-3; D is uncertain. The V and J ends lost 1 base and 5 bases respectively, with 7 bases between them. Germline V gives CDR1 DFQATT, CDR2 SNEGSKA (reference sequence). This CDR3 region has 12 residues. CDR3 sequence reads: CSARVSGDTQYF. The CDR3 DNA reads TGCAGTGCTAGAGTGTCGGGAGATACGCAGTATTTT.

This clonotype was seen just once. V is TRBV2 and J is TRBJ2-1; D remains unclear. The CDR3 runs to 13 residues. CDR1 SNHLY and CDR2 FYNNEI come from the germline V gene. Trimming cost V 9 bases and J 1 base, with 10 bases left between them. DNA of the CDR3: TGTGCCAGTACCGAGATTTCCTACAATGAGCAGTTCTTC. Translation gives CASTEISYNEQFF.

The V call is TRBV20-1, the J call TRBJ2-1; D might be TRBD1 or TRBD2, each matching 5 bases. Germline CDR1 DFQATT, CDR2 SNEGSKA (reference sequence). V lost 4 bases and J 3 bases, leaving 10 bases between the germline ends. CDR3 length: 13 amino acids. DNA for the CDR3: TGCAGTGCTACCGAGGGGAACTACAATGAGCAGTTCTTC. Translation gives CSATEGNYNEQFF.

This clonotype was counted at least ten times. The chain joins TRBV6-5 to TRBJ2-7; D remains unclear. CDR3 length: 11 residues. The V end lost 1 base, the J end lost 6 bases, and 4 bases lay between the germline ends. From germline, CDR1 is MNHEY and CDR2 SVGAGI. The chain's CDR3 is CASSYYGEQYF. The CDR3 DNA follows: TGTGCCAGCAGTTACTACGGCGAGCAGTACTTC.